This TCR beta chain appears in the sequencing data of a study of human T cells and chemical hapten exposure. Study observations and caveats: TCRs whose frequency exceeded 1 in 1000 remained the same following DPC sensitization. Expanded TCRs created a significantly greater count of big CDR3 similarity clusters than controls did.

The CDR3 runs to 14 residues. Per the germline V gene, CDR1 is SGHTA and CDR2 is FQGNSA. Germline trimming cut 2 bases from V and 5 bases from J; bases unmatched to any gene: 3. As originally analysed: A per-sample median of approximately 87,000 TCRs was observed, with counts ranging from roughly 23,224 to 700,000. Using its own MiXCR run on the RACE reads, TCRdb lists one record per CDR3 protein. TCRdb, not the authors, supplied the V and J calls. The sample contains around 71,000 distinct CDR3 sequences, more than 8% of which appear only once. Time point indicated: patch test 1, 2 weeks after DPC sensitization. Treatment meaning: therapeutic diphenylcyclopropenone sensitization with weekly scalp DPC. Staff drew blood before applying each patch test. This clonotype was observed at least ten times. Its target is not known.

The material sequenced was whole blood, taken in connection with sensitization to the hapten diphenylcyclopropenone (DPC). The sequence derives from a woman aged 40 to 50 with alopecia areata. Some clones in this sample may be carry-over from other donors' samples. This sequence joins TRBV7-2 and TRBJ1-5; 7 positions match TRBD1. CDR3 bases: TGTGCCAGCAGCTTAAGGGGGCGATATCAGCCCCAGCATTTT. Amino acids: CASSLRGRYQPQHF.